This T cell receptor beta chain was captured in a study of control samples from healthy donors and cancer patients. Losses at the gene ends were 4 bases for V and 4 bases for J; bases not matched to a gene: 3. The CDR3 consists of 13 residues. CDR1 and CDR2 from the germline V gene are MNHEY and SVGEGT. Data came from immunoSEQ multiplex PCR; TCRdb stores just in-frame clones and leaves some out. The data contain 100,000 to 150,000 clones, roughly 91% of them singletons. The clonotype comes from a man between 50 and 59 years old with head and neck cancer. Sequenced: PBMCs. The V call is TRBV6-2 or TRBV6-3, the J call TRBJ1-2, with 7 bases aligning to TRBD1. CDR3 protein: CASSFDRAYGYTF. As DNA, the CDR3 is TGTGCCAGCAGTTTTGACAGGGCCTATGGCTACACCTTC.